This T cell receptor (beta chain) was identified during a study of blood T cell repertoires in COVID-19. Looking at the study overall: The United States, Italy and Spain provided the acute and convalescent COVID-19 samples. The cDNA or gDNA used as material had been derived from T cells, B-cell-depleted T cells, or PBMCs.

In germline, CDR1 is SGDLS, CDR2 YYNGEE. This CDR3 comprises 14 residues. The V gene lost 0 bases and the J gene lost 2 bases, with 8 bases spanning the gap. Authors' data handling: Reference gene primer amplification yielded estimated nucleated cell counts. Sequencing was performed with immunoSEQ multiplex PCR; in TCRdb, only in-frame clones are kept and a portion is missing. V, J and clone size derive from that table, while D and trimming were established from the DNA sequence. This table holds approximately 210,000 clones, roughly 90% found once. The source material was peripheral blood. The chain uses TRBV9 and TRBJ2-5; no firm D call. The receptor was isolated from a man younger than 40 who had recovered from COVID-19. DNA for the CDR3: TGTGCCAGCAGCGTAGTGTCGCAGCAAGAGACCCAGTACTTC. This sequence encodes CASSVVSQQETQYF.